Listed below are T cell receptor beta chains from one sample, sequenced in a study of T cell responses to AZD1222 COVID-19 vaccine. Profiling relied on immunoSEQ multiplex PCR, and the TCRdb table lists in-frame clones only, not all of them. Here the sample spans roughly 100,000 clones, around 90% being singletons. The specimen was peripheral blood, collected on day 0 of AZD1222 vaccination. The receptors stem from an adult in good health. Each CDR3 is given with its conserved first and last residue. A D gene is named only where the DNA matches it firmly. Only part of the rows carry a size: once, few, many, or a class if the clone is expanded.

clone_size | j_call | d_call | v_call | cdr3_aa | cdr3_nt
- | TRBJ1-1 | TRBD1 | TRBV11-1 | CASSTLQGASEAFF | TGTGCCAGCAGCACACTACAGGGGGCCTCTGAAGCTTTCTTT
once | TRBJ1-4 | - | TRBV5-4 | CASSFSPGSNEKLFF | TGTGCCAGCAGCTTCTCACCGGGATCTAATGAAAAACTGTTTTTT
- | TRBJ2-7 | TRBD2 | TRBV12-3/TRBV12-4 | CASRRGGTYEQYF | TGTGCCAGCAGGCGGGGGGGTACCTACGAGCAGTACTTC
- | TRBJ2-3 | - | TRBV20-1 | CSASGLTGTDDTQYF | TGCAGTGCTAGTGGCCTGACGGGAACAGACGATACGCAGTATTTT
- | TRBJ1-1 | - | TRBV4-3 | CASSQEARGTEAFF | TGCGCCAGCAGCCAAGAGGCCAGGGGTACTGAAGCTTTCTTT
once | TRBJ2-1 | TRBD2 | TRBV7-2 | CASSLEAGGMDEQFF | TGTGCCAGCAGCTTAGAGGCGGGAGGGATGGATGAGCAGTTCTTC
- | TRBJ1-6 | - | TRBV3-1/TRBV3-2 | CASSPLYNSPLHF | TGTGCCAGCAGCCCCTTGTATAATTCACCCCTCCACTTT
- | TRBJ2-5 | - | TRBV7-9 | CASSEIGHPQETQYF | TGTGCCAGCAGCGAAATCGGACACCCACAAGAGACCCAGTACTTC
- | TRBJ2-1 | TRBD2 | TRBV9 | CASSVAWLADNEQFF | TGTGCCAGCAGCGTAGCTTGGCTAGCGGACAATGAGCAGTTCTTC
- | TRBJ2-3 | - | TRBV19 | CASSLGSGGLGTDTQYF | TGTGCCAGTAGTCTCGGTAGCGGAGGTTTGGGCACAGATACGCAGTATTTT
once | TRBJ2-4 | - | TRBV7-9 | CASSLDGQAGVAKNIQYF | TGTGCCAGCAGCTTAGACGGACAGGCGGGAGTAGCCAAAAACATTCAGTACTTC
- | TRBJ1-1 | - | TRBV3-1/TRBV3-2 | CASSQDNSGTEAFF | TGTGCCAGCAGCCAAGATAATTCGGGGACTGAAGCTTTCTTT
- | TRBJ2-2 | - | TRBV4-3 | CASSQGAGANTGELFF | TGCGCCAGCAGCCAAGGAGCAGGTGCGAACACCGGGGAGCTGTTTTTT
- | TRBJ1-5 | - | TRBV2 | CASTRTGIDQPQHF | TGTGCCAGCACCCGGACGGGGATCGATCAGCCCCAGCATTTT
- | TRBJ1-5 | - | TRBV19 | CASSPVGQPQHF | TGTGCCAGTAGCCCGGTTGGGCAGCCCCAGCATTTT
- | TRBJ2-7 | - | TRBV7-2 | CASSLVGQGPYEQYF | TGTGCCAGCAGCTTAGTTGGGCAGGGACCCTACGAGCAGTACTTC
- | TRBJ2-7 | - | TRBV27 | CASSPPSTGTHEQYF | TGTGCCAGCAGTCCCCCCTCCACAGGGACCCACGAGCAGTACTTC
once | TRBJ1-3 | - | TRBV9 | CASSYGRGSGNTIYF | TGTGCCAGCAGCTACGGACGGGGCTCTGGAAACACCATATATTTT
- | TRBJ2-5 | TRBD2 | TRBV4-2 | CASSQSRGVAGVGETQYF | TGTGCCAGCAGCCAATCGCGGGGGGTAGCGGGAGTCGGGGAGACCCAGTACTTC
- | TRBJ2-1 | TRBD2 | TRBV5-4 | CASSQKTREVLFF | TGTGCCAGCAGCCAAAAAACCCGGGAGGTACTGTTCTTC
- | TRBJ1-1 | - | TRBV14 | CASSQDRNTEAFF | TGTGCCAGCAGCCAAGACAGAAACACTGAAGCTTTCTTT
once | TRBJ2-3 | - | TRBV28 | CASSLGVGSTDTQYF | TGTGCCAGCAGTTTAGGGGTAGGCAGCACAGATACGCAGTATTTT
- | TRBJ2-1 | TRBD2 | TRBV7-2 | CASSLPPGLAGEYNEQFF | TGTGCCAGCAGCTTACCTCCGGGACTAGCGGGAGAGTACAATGAGCAGTTCTTC
- | TRBJ2-1 | TRBD2 | TRBV3-1/TRBV3-2 | CASSPLAGGTNEQFF | TGTGCCAGCAGCCCCCTAGCGGGAGGGACCAATGAGCAGTTCTTC
- | TRBJ2-1 | - | TRBV5-1 | CASSLRQFLNEQFF | TGCGCCAGCAGCTTGAGGCAGTTCCTCAATGAGCAGTTCTTC
once | TRBJ2-7 | TRBD2 | TRBV19 | CASSASSGSEYEQYF | TGTGCCAGTAGTGCCTCTAGCGGGAGTGAGTACGAGCAGTACTTC
- | TRBJ2-7 | TRBD2 | TRBV10-2 | CATQLAGDNEQYF | TGCGCCACCCAACTAGCGGGAGACAACGAGCAGTACTTC
- | TRBJ1-1 | - | TRBV30 | CAWSGRGTEAFF | TGTGCCTGGAGTGGCCGGGGCACTGAAGCTTTCTTT
- | TRBJ1-2 | TRBD1 | TRBV2 | CASGGTDNYGYTF | TGTGCCAGCGGAGGGACAGATAACTATGGCTACACCTTC
- | TRBJ2-7 | - | TRBV4-1 | CASSHLQRRRGMSYEQYF | TGCGCCAGCAGCCATCTTCAGAGGAGGCGCGGGATGAGCTACGAGCAGTACTTC
- | TRBJ2-7 | TRBD2 | TRBV27 | CASSLILAGGEQYF | TGTGCCAGCAGTTTAATCCTAGCGGGAGGCGAGCAGTACTTC
- | TRBJ2-3 | TRBD1 | TRBV27 | CASSRQGRTDTQYF | TGTGCCAGCAGTCGACAGGGACGCACAGATACGCAGTATTTT
- | TRBJ1-1 | - | TRBV19 | CASKFGTEAFF | TGTGCCAGTAAATTCGGAACTGAAGCTTTCTTT
- | TRBJ2-5 | - | TRBV4-3 | CASSQGQAQETQYF | TGCGCCAGCAGCCAAGGCCAGGCCCAAGAGACCCAGTACTTC
- | TRBJ2-6 | - | TRBV9 | CASSVAGTSPANVLTF | TGTGCCAGCAGCGTAGCAGGGACCAGCCCGGCCAACGTCCTGACTTTC
- | TRBJ1-3 | - | TRBV3-1/TRBV3-2 | CASSRGVYSGNTIYF | TGTGCCAGCAGCCGTGGGGTTTACTCTGGAAACACCATATATTTT
once | TRBJ1-5 | - | TRBV15 | CATSRSTVTDANQPQHF | TGTGCCACCAGCAGATCTACAGTGACAGACGCAAATCAGCCCCAGCATTTT
- | TRBJ2-3 | TRBD2 | TRBV6-5 | CASRTSGSADTQYF | TGTGCCAGCAGGACTAGCGGGAGTGCAGATACGCAGTATTTT
- | TRBJ1-2 | - | TRBV30 | CAWSDRGDSGYTF | TGTGCCTGGAGTGACCGGGGGGATTCTGGCTACACCTTC
- | TRBJ2-1 | - | TRBV7-6 | CASSLSWGNEQFF | TGTGCCAGCAGCTTATCCTGGGGCAATGAGCAGTTCTTC
- | TRBJ1-6 | - | TRBV7-9 | CASGRGSSYNSPLHF | TGTGCCAGCGGCAGGGGAAGCTCCTATAATTCACCCCTCCACTTT
- | TRBJ1-4 | - | TRBV10-2 | CASSEGGTNEKLFF | TGCGCCAGCAGTGAAGGGGGAACTAATGAAAAACTGTTTTTT
- | TRBJ2-7 | - | TRBV6-2/TRBV6-3 | CASSTFGASDYEQYF | TGTGCCAGCAGTACTTTTGGGGCTAGCGACTACGAGCAGTACTTC
- | TRBJ2-7 | - | TRBV6-5 | CASSYGGESTYEQYF | TGTGCCAGCAGTTACGGAGGGGAATCTACCTACGAGCAGTACTTC
- | TRBJ1-2 | - | TRBV28 | CASRDGYGYTF | TGTGCCAGCCGGGACGGATATGGCTACACCTTC
- | TRBJ1-4 | - | TRBV30 | CAWSVSEKLFF | TGTGCCTGGAGTGTATCTGAAAAACTGTTTTTT
- | TRBJ2-1 | TRBD1 | TRBV3-1/TRBV3-2 | CASSQDTGAHNEQFF | TGTGCCAGCAGCCAAGATACAGGGGCCCACAATGAGCAGTTCTTC
- | TRBJ2-7 | - | TRBV28 | CASSLRRGPAYEQYF | TGTGCCAGCAGTTTACGCCGCGGACCCGCCTACGAGCAGTACTTC
- | TRBJ1-2 | TRBD1 | TRBV28 | CASSLSIVDRADRGYGYTF | TGTGCCAGCAGCCTCTCCATAGTGGACAGGGCGGATCGAGGCTATGGCTACACCTTC
- | TRBJ2-7 | - | TRBV21-1 | CASSSGLRVYEQYF | TGTGCCAGCAGCTCCGGTCTTAGGGTCTACGAGCAGTACTTC
- | TRBJ2-7 | TRBD2 | TRBV5-1 | CASSPLAGGTKLSSYEQYF | TGCGCCAGCAGCCCGTTAGCGGGAGGGACTAAATTGAGCTCCTACGAGCAGTACTTC